The 29 T cell receptor beta chains below were found in one sample sequenced in a study of cytomegalovirus exposure and HLA in healthy donors. The study ran its PCR with 60 Vbeta and 13 Jbeta primers. Measured with immunoSEQ multiplex PCR; TCRdb has only the in-frame clones, and not every one. The table shows over 150,000 clones, with around 80% occurring only once. Sequencing was performed on PBMCs. These receptors were taken from a woman aged 25 to 39 in good health and CMV-seropositive.

The V call is TRBV20-1, the J call TRBJ1-2, with unresolved D. CDR1 is DFQATT, CDR2 SNEGSKA, per germline (reference sequence). V was cut by 7 bases and J by 6 bases, with 12 bases left in between. The CDR3 runs 11 residues. For the CDR3, the DNA is TGCAGTGATCCGGGGATAGATGGCTACACCTTC. Translating gives CSDPGIDGYTF.

CDR3 loop: CASRQGSNTEAFF. The CDR3 bases are TGTGCCAGCAGACAGGGCTCGAACACTGAAGCTTTCTTT. This chain uses TRBV6-5 with TRBJ1-1; the D gene is possibly TRBD1 (6 bases). V shed 6 bases and J shed 1 base, with 9 bases lying between them. This CDR3 is 13 amino acids long. Germline V gene data show CDR1 as MNHEY and CDR2 as SVGAGI.

This rearrangement joins TRBV7-6 to TRBJ2-3, with 9 bases identical to TRBD1. The CDR3 runs 16 residues. J gave up 3 bases and V 6 bases, and 10 bases lay outside the gene matches. From germline, CDR1 is SGHVS and CDR2 FNYEAQ. The CDR3 region has the DNA TGTGCCAGCAGTACGACAGGGGGAAGGGGAACAGATACGCAGTATTTT. Translated, it gives CASSTTGGRGTDTQYF. The full variable domain, with the rest looked up from reference TRBV7-6 and TRBJ2-3, is GAGVSQSPRYKVTKRGQDVALRCDPISGHVSLYWYRQALGQGPEFLTYFNYEAQQDKSGLPNDRFSAERPEGSISTLTIQRTEQRDSAMYRCASSTTGGRGTDTQYFGPGTRLTVL.

This clone occurred a few times. The V call is TRBV4-3, the J call TRBJ1-4, with 12 bases identical to TRBD1. This CDR3 has 17 residues. Germline-derived CDR1 and CDR2 are LGHNA and YSLEER. V trimming: 4 bases; J trimming: 7 bases; junction bases outside the gene matches: 10. DNA for the CDR3: TGCGCCAGCAGCCGTAGTCCCGGGACAGGGGGCGGTGAAAAACTGTTTTTT. Its protein is CASSRSPGTGGGEKLFF.

This chain uses TRBV7-3 with TRBJ2-3; TRBD2 matches at 7 bases. Per germline, CDR1 SGHTA and CDR2 FQGTGA. V shed 8 bases and J 0 bases; nucleotides not matched to a gene: 2. The CDR3 totals 13 residues. The CDR3 sequence is CASGGGSTDTQYF. CDR3 nucleotide sequence: TGTGCCAGCGGGGGGGGTAGCACAGATACGCAGTATTTT.

This clone turned up a few times. This chain uses TRBV30 with TRBJ1-2; 7 nucleotides align to TRBD1. CDR1 is GTSNPN and CDR2 is SVGIG in the germline V gene (reference sequence). This CDR3 has 11 residues. V lost 1 base, J lost 7 bases, and 0 bases stayed unmatched. As DNA, the CDR3 is TGTGCCTGGAGTGAGGGGGCTGGCTACACCTTC. Translated, it gives CAWSEGAGYTF.

The chain has TRBV5-1 and TRBJ2-2; TRBD1 matches at 11 bases. Looked up from germline, CDR1 is SGHRS and CDR2 is YFSETQ. The CDR3 consists of 14 residues. V lost 5 bases to trimming and J lost 5 bases; unmatched junction nucleotides: 2. The CDR3 DNA follows: TGCGCCAGCAGTTGGGACAGGGGGACCGGGGAGCTGTTTTTT. Protein sequence: CASSWDRGTGELFF.

V is TRBV28 and J is TRBJ2-3; tentatively, D is TRBD2 (5 bases). The CDR3 is made up of 15 amino acids. V shed 10 bases and J shed 2 bases, with 19 bases lying between them. Germline CDR1 MDHEN, CDR2 SYDVKM. The chain's CDR3 is CATTGSLLNTDTQYF. In nucleotides, the CDR3 is TGTGCCACCACGGGGTCTCTCCTAAACACAGATACGCAGTATTTT.

V gene TRBV5-1 combines with J gene TRBJ2-5; a weak D match, TRBD1 (7 bases). The CDR3 runs 15 residues. V was cut by 3 bases and J by 1 base, with 13 bases left in between. Germline-derived CDR1 and CDR2 are SGHRS and YFSETQ. Here the CDR3 DNA reads TGCGCCAGCAGCTGGGGCGGGACAGTCCAAGAGACCCAGTACTTC. Amino acid sequence: CASSWGGTVQETQYF.

The V gene is TRBV4-1, the J gene TRBJ1-4; the D gene is possibly TRBD1 (6 bases). Germline assignment: CDR1 MGHRA and CDR2 YSYEKL. Trimming took off 1 base at V and 7 bases at J, with 13 bases between the two ends. The CDR3 is 15 residues long. CDR3 loop: CASSQVRLGGEKLFF. The CDR3 region has the DNA TGCGCCAGCAGCCAAGTGAGGTTAGGGGGTGAAAAACTGTTTTTT.

The gene calls are TRBV7-9 and TRBJ1-1; TRBD1 is a possible D gene (5 bases). The V and J ends lost 2 bases and 5 bases respectively, with 9 bases between them. Germline V CDR1 and CDR2: SEHNR, FQNEAQ (reference sequence). The CDR3 length is 13 residues. The CDR3 spells CASSLQGRTEAFF. CDR3 nucleotide sequence: TGTGCCAGCAGCTTACAGGGAAGGACTGAAGCTTTCTTT.

The chain recombines TRBV21-1 with TRBJ2-2; the table assigns TRBD1, which was not confirmed against the DNA. TRBV21-1 constitutes a pseudogene. This CDR3 has 16 residues. The CDR3 nucleotides read TGTGCCAGCAGCTCCCGGACAGGGAAGGACACCGGGGAGCTGTTTTTT. The encoded protein is CASSSRTGKDTGELFF.

V usage is TRBV5-1 and J usage is TRBJ2-2; perhaps TRBD1 as D (6 bases). This CDR3 is 15 amino acids long. CDR1 is SGHRS and CDR2 is YFSETQ in the germline V gene. V lost 5 bases and J 4 bases, leaving 15 bases between the germline ends. Here the CDR3 reads CASSPTGTTTGELFF. Here the CDR3 DNA reads TGCGCCAGCAGTCCTACCGGGACAACCACCGGGGAGCTGTTTTTT.

There are a few counts of this clone. This chain uses TRBV28 with TRBJ1-2; a weak D match, TRBD1 (5 bases). The CDR3 has 14 amino acids. V was pared by 2 bases and J by 2 bases, with 9 bases between. Germline assignment: CDR1 MDHEN and CDR2 SYDVKM. The CDR3 here is CASSLLQVNYGYTF. The CDR3 DNA sequence: TGTGCCAGCAGTTTACTACAGGTCAACTATGGCTACACCTTC.

This rearrangement joins TRBV9 to TRBJ2-5; the match to TRBD2 covers 7 bases. Germline lookup yields CDR1 SGDLS and CDR2 YYNGEE. The CDR3 contains 15 residues. With V trimmed by 0 bases and J by 7 bases, 9 bases remained unmatched. CDR3 nucleotides: TGTGCCAGCAGCGTAGCGGGTGGGAGGGGAACGACCCAGTACTTC. Translated: CASSVAGGRGTTQYF. Looking up the rest from reference TRBV9 and TRBJ2-5 gives the full variable domain: DSGVTQTPKHLITATGQRVTLRCSPRSGDLSVYWYQQSLDQGLQFLIQYYNGEERAKGNILERFSAQQFPDLHSELNLSSLELGDSALYFCASSVAGGRGTTQYFGPGTRLLVL.

The rearrangement links TRBV29-1 to TRBJ1-2; 7 bases are shared with TRBD1. Germline V gene data show CDR1 as SQVTM and CDR2 as ANQGSEA. Losses at the gene ends were 6 bases for V and 0 bases for J; bases not matched to a gene: 7. CDR3 length equals 14 residues. The CDR3 DNA reads TGCAGCGTCGTCACAGGGGTGCCTAACTATGGCTACACCTTC. It encodes CSVVTGVPNYGYTF.

Only one count was recorded for this clone. The chain couples TRBV18 to TRBJ1-1; 8 bases line up with TRBD1. The CDR3 loop spans 16 amino acids. From germline, CDR1 is KGHSH and CDR2 LQKENI. Trimming cost V 2 bases and J 0 bases; bases outside gene matches: 5. DNA for the CDR3: TGTGCCAGCTCACCAAGGCGACAGGGGATGAACACTGAAGCTTTCTTT. Translated, it gives CASSPRRQGMNTEAFF. The entire variable domain, with the rest obtained from reference TRBV18 and TRBJ1-1, is as follows: NAGVMQNPRHLVRRRGQEARLRCSPMKGHSHVYWYRQLPEEGLKFMVYLQKENIIDESGMPKERFSAEFPKEGPSILRIQQVVRGDSAAYFCASSPRRQGMNTEAFFGQGTRLTVV.

The rearrangement uses TRBV18 and TRBJ2-7; possible D gene TRBD1, 5 bases. The V gene's germline CDR1 is KGHSH and CDR2 LQKENI. The CDR3 consists of 15 residues. V lost 6 bases to trimming and J lost 3 bases, with 18 bases between them. The DNA for the CDR3 is TGTGCCAGCTCTGATAAGGACACTTACCTCTACGAGCAGTACTTC. Protein product: CASSDKDTYLYEQYF.

The chain couples TRBV7-9 to TRBJ1-5, with a possible D match to TRBD1 (6 bases). The V gene's germline CDR1 is SEHNR and CDR2 FQNEAQ (reference sequence). Trimming shortened V by 4 bases and J by 2 bases, and 15 bases separated the two germline ends. This CDR3 has 16 amino acids. The DNA of the CDR3 is TGTGCCAGCAGCTCATGGGCAGGGGTGGGCAATCAGCCCCAGCATTTT. It encodes CASSSWAGVGNQPQHF.

The V gene is TRBV7-9, the J gene TRBJ2-1, with 7 bases identical to TRBD1. Unmatched junction bases numbered 7, after V lost 6 bases and J lost 5 bases. The CDR3 has 14 residues. Germline V CDR1 and CDR2: SEHNR, FQNEAQ (reference sequence). Here the CDR3 DNA reads TGTGCCAGCAGTTCCGGGACAGAAGACAATGAGCAGTTCTTC. Translating gives CASSSGTEDNEQFF. Full variable domain (remainder filled in from reference TRBV7-9 and TRBJ2-1): DTGVSQNPRHKITKRGQNVTFRCDPISEHNRLYWYRQTLGQGPEFLTYFQNEAQLEKSRLLSDRFSAERPKGSFSTLEIQRTEQGDSAMYLCASSSGTEDNEQFFGPGTRLTVL.

The V and J genes are TRBV28 and TRBJ2-5; 12 positions match TRBD2. The V gene's germline CDR1 is MDHEN and CDR2 SYDVKM. J lost 4 bases, V lost 2 bases, and 2 bases had no gene match. This CDR3 region has 15 residues. This CDR3 reads CASSLPSGGAETQYF. The DNA for the CDR3 is TGTGCCAGCAGTTTACCTAGCGGGGGGGCAGAGACCCAGTACTTC.

The chain links TRBV18 to TRBJ2-5; tentative D call: TRBD1 (7 bases). Between the trimmed V and J ends, which lost 2 bases and 4 bases, there was a span of 14 bases. This CDR3 is 15 amino acids long. Germline assignment: CDR1 KGHSH and CDR2 LQKENI. CDR3 in amino acids: CASSPLRDRGETQYF. DNA for the CDR3: TGTGCCAGCTCACCATTGCGGGACAGAGGAGAGACCCAGTACTTC. The complete variable domain, with remaining parts taken from reference TRBV18 and TRBJ2-5, reads NAGVMQNPRHLVRRRGQEARLRCSPMKGHSHVYWYRQLPEEGLKFMVYLQKENIIDESGMPKERFSAEFPKEGPSILRIQQVVRGDSAAYFCASSPLRDRGETQYFGPGTRLLVL.

The chain couples TRBV6-5 to TRBJ1-2; D is undetermined. With 6 bases removed from V and 1 base from J, the gap between germline ends came to 15 bases. Germline-derived CDR1 and CDR2 are MNHEY and SVGAGI. There are 15 residues in the CDR3. The CDR3 region has the DNA TGTGCCAGCAGACCATCAGGCCGGGGTAACTATGGCTACACCTTC. Translated, it gives CASRPSGRGNYGYTF.

The J gene is TRBJ1-5, the V gene TRBV2; D is ambiguous. Trimming took off 4 bases at V and 0 bases at J, with 10 bases between the two ends. In germline, CDR1 is SNHLY, CDR2 FYNNEI. The CDR3 runs to 15 residues. The CDR3 is CASSVMSYSNQPQHF. The CDR3 DNA reads as TGTGCCAGCAGTGTGATGAGTTATAGCAATCAGCCCCAGCATTTT. Based on the CDR3 plus reference TRBV2 and TRBJ1-5, the full variable domain is EPEVTQTPSHQVTQMGQEVILRCVPISNHLYFYWYRQILGQKVEFLVSFYNNEISEKSEIFDDQFSVERPDGSNFTLKIRSTKLEDSAMYFCASSVMSYSNQPQHFGDGTRLSIL.

V and J are TRBV6-1 and TRBJ1-1, with 7 bases fitting TRBD1. Germline assignment: CDR1 MNHNS and CDR2 SASEGT. CDR3 length equals 14 residues. Losses at the gene ends were 6 bases for V and 3 bases for J; bases not matched to a gene: 7. The CDR3 reads CASSREGGDTEAFF. In DNA form, the CDR3 reads TGTGCCAGCAGCAGGGAAGGGGGCGACACTGAAGCTTTCTTT.

This chain connects TRBV27 to TRBJ2-2; 10 bases map to TRBD2. Germline loops: CDR1 MNHEY, CDR2 SMNVEV (reference sequence). The CDR3 is 15 residues long. V lost 5 bases to trimming and J lost 6 bases; unmatched junction nucleotides: 6. The CDR3 is CASSLKRGGPGELFF. The CDR3 DNA follows: TGTGCCAGCAGTCTTAAGCGGGGGGGCCCCGGGGAGCTGTTTTTT.

The rearrangement links TRBV6-5 to TRBJ1-2, with D tentatively TRBD1 (6 bases). CDR3 size: 14 residues. V lost 2 bases to trimming and J lost 8 bases, with 15 bases between them. CDR1 and CDR2 from the germline V gene are MNHEY and SVGAGI. The CDR3 protein is CASSYQSGVIGYTF. The DNA for the CDR3 is TGTGCCAGCAGTTACCAATCAGGGGTAATCGGCTACACCTTC.

This chain connects TRBV6-5 to TRBJ2-7; D is unresolved. Trimming took off 0 bases at V and 6 bases at J, with 9 bases between the two ends. The CDR3 runs 13 residues. Germline assignment: CDR1 MNHEY and CDR2 SVGAGI. The CDR3 DNA reads TGTGCCAGCAGTTACTCGTTCAAATTCGAGCAGTACTTC. Its protein is CASSYSFKFEQYF.

The chain recombines TRBV5-1 with TRBJ2-5; TRBD1 might be the D (6 bases). Trimming stripped 0 bases from V and 4 bases from J, with 10 bases between. The germline V gene encodes CDR1 SGHRS and CDR2 YFSETQ. The CDR3 runs 14 residues. The CDR3 nucleotides read TGCGCCAGCAGCTTGGACAGGGCGGGAGAGACCCAGTACTTC. Protein sequence: CASSLDRAGETQYF.